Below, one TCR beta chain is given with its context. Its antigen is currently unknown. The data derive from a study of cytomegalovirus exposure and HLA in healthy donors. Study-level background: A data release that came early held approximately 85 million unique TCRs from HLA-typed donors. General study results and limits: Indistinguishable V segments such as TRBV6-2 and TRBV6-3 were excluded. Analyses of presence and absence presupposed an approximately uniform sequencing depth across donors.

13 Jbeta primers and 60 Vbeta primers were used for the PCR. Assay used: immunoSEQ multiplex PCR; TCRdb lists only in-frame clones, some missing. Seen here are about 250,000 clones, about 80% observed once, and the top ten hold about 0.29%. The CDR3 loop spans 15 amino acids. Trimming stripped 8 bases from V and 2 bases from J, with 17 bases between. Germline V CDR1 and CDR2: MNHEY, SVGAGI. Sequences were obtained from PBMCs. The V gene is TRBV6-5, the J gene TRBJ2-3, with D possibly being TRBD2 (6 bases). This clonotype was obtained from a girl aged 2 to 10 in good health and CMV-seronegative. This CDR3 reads CASGAPGLSTDTQYF. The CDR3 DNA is TGTGCCAGCGGGGCCCCGGGACTTTCCACAGATACGCAGTATTTT.